Listed below are T cell receptor beta chains from one sample, sequenced in a study of metastatic and nonmetastatic thyroid tumors. TCRdb re-called clones via MiXCR from the PCR reads. The data hold tens of thousands of clones, with about 17% observed a single time. Sequenced sample: blood. The receptors come from a female donor with papillary thyroid cancer or a benign thyroid nodule (not recorded which). Some clones in this sample may be carry-over from other donors' samples. The CDR3 runs from the conserved cysteine through the conserved F or W. The D gene is left open where the match is weak. Rows give clone size only sometimes, using once, few, many, or a class for an expanded clone.

D gene	V gene	J gene	clone size	CDR3 protein	CDR3 DNA
NA	TRBV20-1	TRBJ1-1	many	CSAREDKYTEAFF	TGCAGTGCTAGGGAGGACAAGTACACTGAAGCTTTCTTT
NA	TRBV11-2	TRBJ2-7	many	CASSRQSGYEQYF	TGTGCCAGCAGCCGCCAGAGTGGCTACGAGCAGTACTTC
TRBD1	TRBV27	TRBJ1-4	many	CASRSGTGATNEKLFF	TGTGCCAGCAGGAGCGGGACAGGGGCAACTAATGAAAAACTGTTTTTT
NA	TRBV9	TRBJ2-1	NA	CASSVDGFGNEQFF	TGTGCCAGCAGCGTAGACGGCTTCGGGAATGAGCAGTTCTTC
NA	TRBV20-1	TRBJ2-7	NA	CSLEMVSYEQYF	TGCAGTTTGGAGATGGTCTCCTACGAGCAGTACTTC
TRBD2	TRBV6-2/TRBV6-3	TRBJ2-1	many	CASSYELAGGNEQFF	TGTGCCAGCAGTTACGAATTAGCGGGAGGTAATGAGCAGTTCTTC
TRBD2	TRBV18	TRBJ2-3	many	CASSPQGLAGQYF	TGTGCCAGCTCACCACAGGGACTAGCGGGACAGTATTTT
TRBD2	TRBV7-3	TRBJ2-1	many	CASSLTGLVNEQFF	TGTGCCAGCAGCTTAACTGGACTAGTCAATGAGCAGTTCTTC
TRBD2	TRBV28	TRBJ2-7	many	CASRPSLAGAYEQYF	TGTGCCAGCAGACCAAGTCTAGCGGGAGCCTACGAGCAGTACTTC
NA	TRBV5-1	TRBJ2-3	NA	CASSLGHRDPNADTQYF	TGCGCCAGCAGCTTGGGTCACCGGGACCCCAATGCAGATACGCAGTATTTT
TRBD2	TRBV7-9	TRBJ2-1	many	CAIGGGEASRFF	TGTGCCATCGGGGGGGGGGAGGCCAGCCGGTTCTTC
TRBD2	TRBV5-5	TRBJ2-1	many	CASSSTSGVYNEQFF	TGTGCCAGCAGCTCTACTAGCGGGGTCTACAATGAGCAGTTCTTC
NA	TRBV6-1	TRBJ1-4	many	CASSKTPDSGEKLFF	TGTGCCAGCAGTAAGACTCCGGACTCTGGGGAAAAACTGTTTTTT
TRBD1	TRBV5-1	TRBJ1-3	many	CASSLRVRQGSLGTGNTIYF	TGCGCCAGCAGCTTGCGAGTGAGACAGGGGAGCCTCGGTACTGGAAACACCATATATTTT
NA	TRBV13	TRBJ2-7	many	CASSLRSRVSYEQYF	TGTGCCAGCAGCCTTCGGTCGAGAGTGTCCTACGAGCAGTACTTC
NA	TRBV20-1	TRBJ1-4	many	CSANQATNEKLFF	TGCAGTGCTAACCAAGCAACTAATGAAAAACTGTTTTTT
NA	TRBV6-2/TRBV6-3	TRBJ2-7	many	CASSYLGGSYEQYF	TGTGCCAGCAGTTACTTAGGCGGATCCTACGAGCAGTACTTC